The clone carrying this T cell receptor beta chain appeared once. Its antigen is still unknown. The data were taken from a study of cytotoxic CD8 clonotypes in ibrutinib-treated CLL. Study-wide results and caveats: Public clonotypes proved infrequent, and on treatment they shrank or remained steady.

Only in-frame clones appear in the TCRdb table, and some are missing; sequencing was by immunoSEQ multiplex PCR. The sample holds tens of thousands of clones, 70% to 90% seen once. The junction had 4 bases not matched to a gene; V was cut back by 3 bases and J by 9 bases. Germline values: CDR1 MNHNS, CDR2 SASEGT. The CDR3 is made up of 15 amino acids. The specimen comprised PBMCs, sampled after 24 months of ibrutinib treatment. The J gene is TRBJ2-1, the V gene TRBV6-1; TRBD2 aligns across 14 bases. The source is a human donor with chronic lymphocytic leukemia. CDR3 DNA sequence: TGTGCCAGCAGTGAGGGACTAGCGGGAGAAATTGAGCAGTTCTTC. It specifies CASSEGLAGEIEQFF.